These 8 T cell receptor beta chains originate from one sample sequenced in a study of long-term antiretroviral therapy in people with HIV. Investigators performed immunoSEQ version v3.0 at survey level. TCRdb keeps only in-frame clones here, not all; method: immunoSEQ multiplex PCR. The sample has about 34,000 clones, around 94% seen once; the top ten hold 3.5% to 4.5%. The specimen comprised unsorted PBMCs, sampled 5 to 5.5 years after starting antiretroviral therapy. The receptors were sampled from a woman in her 50s with HIV.

The rearrangement links TRBV19 to TRBJ1-2; D gene ambiguous. This CDR3 has 13 amino acids. Per the germline V gene, CDR1 is LNHDA and CDR2 is SQIVND (reference sequence). V lost 3 bases to trimming and J lost 3 bases, with 8 bases between them. CDR3 residues: CASSINSDYGYTF. CDR3 nucleotide sequence: TGTGCCAGTAGTATCAACAGTGACTATGGCTACACCTTC.

The chain links TRBV14 to TRBJ1-1; the D gene is possibly TRBD1 (5 bases). The CDR3 sequence is 13 residues long. The germline gives CDR1 SGHDN, CDR2 FVKESK. Trimming took 5 bases from V and 1 from J, leaving 8 bases between them. The CDR3 region has the DNA TGTGCCAGCAGCATACAGGAGAACACTGAAGCTTTCTTT. This codes for CASSIQENTEAFF.

The chain has TRBV12-5 and TRBJ2-7, with D perhaps TRBD1 (6 bases). Germline lookup yields CDR1 LGHNT and CDR2 FRNRAP. The CDR3 length is 16 residues. V lost 3 bases to trimming and J lost 0 bases, with 15 bases between them. The CDR3 loop reads CASGFNPQGNSYEQYF. CDR3 bases: TGTGCTAGTGGTTTTAATCCTCAGGGGAACTCCTACGAGCAGTACTTC.

The chain carries TRBV4-1 and TRBJ1-2; D ambiguous. This CDR3 has 14 amino acids. Germline loops: CDR1 MGHRA, CDR2 YSYEKL. V was shortened by 0 bases and J by 6 bases, with 11 bases between the two germline ends. The CDR3 spells CASSQDFPGNGYTF. Written as DNA, the CDR3 is TGCGCCAGCAGCCAAGATTTTCCGGGGAATGGCTACACCTTC.

The V gene is TRBV9, the J gene TRBJ1-1; tentative D call: TRBD1 (5 bases). This CDR3 is 15 amino acids long. Looked up from germline, CDR1 is SGDLS and CDR2 is YYNGEE. V was pared by 0 bases and J by 2 bases, with 11 bases between. The DNA of the CDR3 is TGTGCCAGCAGCGTAGGGCCGGGACCAAACACTGAAGCTTTCTTT. The encoded protein is CASSVGPGPNTEAFF.

The V call is TRBV5-6, the J call TRBJ2-4, with 8 nucleotides matching TRBD1. The CDR3 runs 13 residues. V gave up 6 bases and J gave up 7 bases; unmatched junction bases: 6. From germline, CDR1 is SGHDT and CDR2 YYEEEE. The chain's CDR3 is CASTVGQGNIQYF. DNA of the CDR3: TGTGCCAGCACCGTAGGACAGGGCAACATTCAGTACTTC.

The chain couples TRBV5-1 to TRBJ1-2; tentative D call: TRBD1 (5 bases). The CDR3 spans 14 residues. With 1 base removed from V and 4 bases from J, the gap between germline ends came to 11 bases. CDR1 is SGHRS and CDR2 is YFSETQ in the germline V gene. The CDR3 region has the DNA TGCGCCAGCAGCTTGTCGCCAGGGAGCTATGGCTACACCTTC. This sequence encodes CASSLSPGSYGYTF.

This clone was seen just once. The chain has TRBV19 and TRBJ2-2, with D unclear. Per germline, CDR1 LNHDA and CDR2 SQIVND (reference sequence). Trimming stripped 3 bases from V and 4 bases from J, with 3 bases between. CDR3 length: 12 residues. The DNA of the CDR3 is TGTGCCAGTAGTATTTCCACCGGGGAGCTGTTTTTT. This translates into CASSISTGELFF.